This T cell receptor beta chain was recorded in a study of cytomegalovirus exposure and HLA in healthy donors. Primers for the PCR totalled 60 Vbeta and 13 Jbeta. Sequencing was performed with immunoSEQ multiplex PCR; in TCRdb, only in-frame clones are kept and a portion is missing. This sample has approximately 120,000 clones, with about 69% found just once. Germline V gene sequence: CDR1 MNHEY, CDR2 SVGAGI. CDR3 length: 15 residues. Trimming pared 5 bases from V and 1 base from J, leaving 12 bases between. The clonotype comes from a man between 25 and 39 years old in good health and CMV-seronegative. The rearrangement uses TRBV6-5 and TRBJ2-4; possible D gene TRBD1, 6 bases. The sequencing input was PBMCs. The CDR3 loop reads CASSPHDRAKNIQYF. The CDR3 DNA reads TGTGCCAGCAGTCCCCACGACAGGGCCAAAAACATTCAGTACTTC.